This T cell receptor beta chain comes out of a study of cytomegalovirus exposure and HLA in healthy donors. This clone was seen only a few times. The CDR3 has 16 amino acids. J gave up 2 bases and V 6 bases, and 9 bases lay outside the gene matches. CDR1 is KGHSH, CDR2 LQKENI, per germline. Primers: 60 Vbeta forward and 13 Jbeta reverse. Clones were read by immunoSEQ multiplex PCR, and TCRdb kept only the in-frame ones, dropping some. The data show some 120,000 clones, roughly a tenth seen once. Sequencing was performed on PBMCs. The chain joins TRBV18 to TRBJ2-2; TRBD2 aligns across 7 bases. The clonotype originates from a woman aged 18-35 years in good health and CMV-seropositive. The CDR3 loop reads CASSPSGTTNTGELFF. The CDR3 DNA reads as TGTGCCAGCTCCCCCTCAGGGACTACCAACACCGGGGAGCTGTTTTTT.